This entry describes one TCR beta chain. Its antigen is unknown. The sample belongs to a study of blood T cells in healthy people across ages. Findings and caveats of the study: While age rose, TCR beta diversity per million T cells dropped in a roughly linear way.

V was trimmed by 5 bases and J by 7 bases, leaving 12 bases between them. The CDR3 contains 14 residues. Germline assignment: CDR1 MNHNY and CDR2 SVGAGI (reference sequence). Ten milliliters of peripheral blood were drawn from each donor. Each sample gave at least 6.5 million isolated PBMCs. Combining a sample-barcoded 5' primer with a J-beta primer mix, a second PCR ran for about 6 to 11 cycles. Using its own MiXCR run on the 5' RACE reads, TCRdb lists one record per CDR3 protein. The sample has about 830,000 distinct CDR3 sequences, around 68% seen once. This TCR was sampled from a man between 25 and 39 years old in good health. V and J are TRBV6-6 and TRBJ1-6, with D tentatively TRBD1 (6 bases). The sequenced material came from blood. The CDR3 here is CASSRQVDNSPLHF. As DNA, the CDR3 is TGTGCCAGCAGTCGACAGGTCGACAATTCACCCCTCCACTTT.